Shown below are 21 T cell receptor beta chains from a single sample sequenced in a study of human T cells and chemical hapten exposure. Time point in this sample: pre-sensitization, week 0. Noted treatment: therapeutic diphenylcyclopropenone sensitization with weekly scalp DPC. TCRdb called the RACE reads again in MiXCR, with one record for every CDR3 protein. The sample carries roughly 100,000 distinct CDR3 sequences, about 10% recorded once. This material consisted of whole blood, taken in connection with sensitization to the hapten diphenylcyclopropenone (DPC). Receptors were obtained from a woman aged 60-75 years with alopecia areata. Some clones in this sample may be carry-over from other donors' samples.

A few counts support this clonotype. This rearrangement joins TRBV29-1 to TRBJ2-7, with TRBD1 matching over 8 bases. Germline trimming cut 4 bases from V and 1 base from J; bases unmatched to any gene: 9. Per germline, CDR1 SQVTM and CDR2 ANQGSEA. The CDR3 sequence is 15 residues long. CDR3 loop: CSVGIAGTGSYEQYF. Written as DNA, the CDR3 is TGCAGCGTTGGAATTGCCGGGACAGGATCCTACGAGCAGTACTTC.

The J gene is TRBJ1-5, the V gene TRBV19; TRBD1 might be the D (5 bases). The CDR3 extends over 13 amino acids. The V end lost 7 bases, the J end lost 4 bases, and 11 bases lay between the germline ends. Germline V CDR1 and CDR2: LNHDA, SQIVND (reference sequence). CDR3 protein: CASTGRLNQPQHF. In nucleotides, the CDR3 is TGTGCCAGTACGGGACGGTTAAATCAGCCCCAGCATTTT.

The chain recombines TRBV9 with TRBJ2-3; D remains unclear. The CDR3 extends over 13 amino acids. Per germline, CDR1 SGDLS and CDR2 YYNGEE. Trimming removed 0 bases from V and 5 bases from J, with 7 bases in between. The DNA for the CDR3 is TGTGCCAGCAGCGTAGTAGATAAAGATACGCAGTATTTT. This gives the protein CASSVVDKDTQYF.

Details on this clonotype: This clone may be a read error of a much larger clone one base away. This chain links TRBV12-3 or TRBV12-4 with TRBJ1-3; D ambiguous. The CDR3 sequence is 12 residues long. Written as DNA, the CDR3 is TGTGCCAGAAGTTTAGTGGGAAACACCATATATTTT. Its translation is CARSLVGNTIYF.

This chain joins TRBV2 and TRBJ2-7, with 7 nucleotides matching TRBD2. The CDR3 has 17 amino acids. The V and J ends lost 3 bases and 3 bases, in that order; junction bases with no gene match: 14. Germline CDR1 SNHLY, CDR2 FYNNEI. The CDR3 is CASSDGVGRPGRYEQYF. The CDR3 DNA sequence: TGTGCCAGCAGTGATGGTGTCGGGAGGCCCGGCCGCTACGAGCAGTACTTC.

Here the CDR3 DNA reads TGTGCCAGCAGCCAAGGGGGGAGTCTTCGGTATGGCTACACCTTC. Amino acid sequence: CASSQGGSLRYGYTF. V is TRBV3-1 and J is TRBJ1-2, with D perhaps TRBD1 (5 bases). The CDR3 runs to 15 residues. Trimming took off 1 base at V and 5 bases at J, with 14 bases between the two ends. Germline values: CDR1 LGHDT, CDR2 YNNKEL (reference sequence).

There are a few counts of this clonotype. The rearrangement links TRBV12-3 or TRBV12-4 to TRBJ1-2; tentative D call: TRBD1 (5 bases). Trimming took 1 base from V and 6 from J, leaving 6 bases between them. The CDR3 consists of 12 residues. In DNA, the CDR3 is TGTGCCAGCAGTTTAGGGGGGGATGGCTACACCTTC. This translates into CASSLGGDGYTF.

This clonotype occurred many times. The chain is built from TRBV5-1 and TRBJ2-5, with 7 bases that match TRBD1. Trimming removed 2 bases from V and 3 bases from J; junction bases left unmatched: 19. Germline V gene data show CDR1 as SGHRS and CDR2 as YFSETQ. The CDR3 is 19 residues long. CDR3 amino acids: CASSFSVTGAPKFKETQYF. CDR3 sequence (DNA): TGCGCCAGCAGCTTTTCCGTTACAGGGGCACCCAAATTTAAAGAGACCCAGTACTTC.

CDR3 in amino acids: CASGTGSVSPLHF. The CDR3 region has the DNA TGTGCCAGTGGGACAGGGTCGGTTTCACCCCTCCACTTT. The rearrangement links TRBV6-1 to TRBJ1-6, with 9 bases matching TRBD1. V was pared by 9 bases and J by 9 bases, with 6 bases of the junction left unmatched. The CDR3 is 13 amino acids. Germline loops: CDR1 MNHNS, CDR2 SASEGT.

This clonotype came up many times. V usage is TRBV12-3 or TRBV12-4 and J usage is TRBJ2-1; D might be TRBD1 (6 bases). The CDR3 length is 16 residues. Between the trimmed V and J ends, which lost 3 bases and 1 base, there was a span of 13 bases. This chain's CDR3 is CASSFTAGVSYNEQFF. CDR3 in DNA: TGTGCCAGCAGTTTTACTGCAGGGGTATCCTACAATGAGCAGTTCTTC.

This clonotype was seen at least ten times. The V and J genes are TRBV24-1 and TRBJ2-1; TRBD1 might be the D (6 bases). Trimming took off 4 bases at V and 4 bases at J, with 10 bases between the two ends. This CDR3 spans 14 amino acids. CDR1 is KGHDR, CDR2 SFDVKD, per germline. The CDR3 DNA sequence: TGTGCCACCAGTGAACGGGACAAGTACAATGAGCAGTTCTTC. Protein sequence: CATSERDKYNEQFF.

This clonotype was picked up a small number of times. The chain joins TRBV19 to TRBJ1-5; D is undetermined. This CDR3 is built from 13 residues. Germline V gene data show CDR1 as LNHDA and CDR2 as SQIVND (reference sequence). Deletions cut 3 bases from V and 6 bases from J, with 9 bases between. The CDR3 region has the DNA TGTGCCAGTAGTATCGGAGCGTCTCAGCCCCAGCATTTT. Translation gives CASSIGASQPQHF.

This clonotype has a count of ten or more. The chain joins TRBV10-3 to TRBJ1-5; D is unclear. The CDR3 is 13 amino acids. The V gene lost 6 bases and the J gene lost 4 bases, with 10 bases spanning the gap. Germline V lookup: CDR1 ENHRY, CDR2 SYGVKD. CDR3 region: CAISLNGNQPQHF. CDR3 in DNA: TGTGCCATCAGCCTAAACGGGAATCAGCCCCAGCATTTT.

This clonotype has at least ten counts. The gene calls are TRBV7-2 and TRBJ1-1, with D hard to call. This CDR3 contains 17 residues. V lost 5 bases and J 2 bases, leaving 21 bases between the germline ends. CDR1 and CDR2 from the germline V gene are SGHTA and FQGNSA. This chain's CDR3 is CASSPQSALIENTEAFF. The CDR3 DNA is TGTGCCAGCAGCCCCCAATCGGCCCTTATCGAAAACACTGAAGCTTTCTTT. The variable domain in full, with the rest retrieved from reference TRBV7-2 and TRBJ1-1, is GAGVSQSPSNKVTEKGKDVELRCDPISGHTALYWYRQSLGQGLEFLIYFQGNSAPDKSGLPSDRFSAERTGGSVSTLTIQRTQQEDSAVYLCASSPQSALIENTEAFFGQGTRLTVV.

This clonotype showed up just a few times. The CDR3: CASRLQGFYDTQYF. The CDR3 bases are TGTGCCAGCAGGTTGCAGGGGTTTTACGATACGCAGTATTTT. This rearrangement joins TRBV12-3 or TRBV12-4 to TRBJ2-3, with a weak D call TRBD1 (6 bases). The CDR3 extends over 14 amino acids. Trimming took 6 bases from V and 6 from J, leaving 16 bases between them.

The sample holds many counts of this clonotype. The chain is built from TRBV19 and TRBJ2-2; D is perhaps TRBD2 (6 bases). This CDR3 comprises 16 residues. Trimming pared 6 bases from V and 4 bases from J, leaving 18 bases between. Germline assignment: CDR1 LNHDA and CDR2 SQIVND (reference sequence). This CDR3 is CASSSRAGLSTGELFF. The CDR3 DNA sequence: TGTGCCAGTAGCAGCAGGGCGGGGTTGAGCACCGGGGAGCTGTTTTTT.

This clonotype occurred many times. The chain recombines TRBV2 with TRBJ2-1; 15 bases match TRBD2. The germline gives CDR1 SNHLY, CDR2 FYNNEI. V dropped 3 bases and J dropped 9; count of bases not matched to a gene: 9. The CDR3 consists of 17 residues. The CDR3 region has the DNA TGTGCCAGCAGTGACCCGGCCCGGACTAGCGGGGGGGGTGAGCAGTTCTTC. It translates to CASSDPARTSGGGEQFF.

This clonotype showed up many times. Written as DNA, the CDR3 is TGCGCCAGCAGCCACCCGAGGGGTAGGTCCGGAACAGAAGCTTTCTTT. Its translation is CASSHPRGRSGTEAFF. This chain joins TRBV4-1 and TRBJ1-1, with D perhaps TRBD1 (5 bases). The germline V and J ends were trimmed by 3 bases and 8 bases, with 22 bases remaining between them. Germline assignment: CDR1 MGHRA and CDR2 YSYEKL. The length of the CDR3 is 16 residues.

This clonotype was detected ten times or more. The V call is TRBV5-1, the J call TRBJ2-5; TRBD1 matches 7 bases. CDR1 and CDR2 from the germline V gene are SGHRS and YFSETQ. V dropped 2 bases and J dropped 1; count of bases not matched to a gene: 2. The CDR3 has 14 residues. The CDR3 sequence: CASSFGTVQETQYF. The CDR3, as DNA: TGCGCCAGCAGCTTTGGGACAGTCCAAGAGACCCAGTACTTC.

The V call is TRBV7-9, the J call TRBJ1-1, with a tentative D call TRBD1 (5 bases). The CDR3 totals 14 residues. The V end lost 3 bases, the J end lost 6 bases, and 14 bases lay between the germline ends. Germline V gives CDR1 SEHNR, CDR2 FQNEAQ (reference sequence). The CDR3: CASSFGTGQSEAFF. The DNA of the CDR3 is TGTGCCAGCAGCTTTGGGACCGGTCAATCTGAAGCTTTCTTT. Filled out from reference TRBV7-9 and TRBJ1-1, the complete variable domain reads DTGVSQNPRHKITKRGQNVTFRCDPISEHNRLYWYRQTLGQGPEFLTYFQNEAQLEKSRLLSDRFSAERPKGSFSTLEIQRTEQGDSAMYLCASSFGTGQSEAFFGQGTRLTVV.

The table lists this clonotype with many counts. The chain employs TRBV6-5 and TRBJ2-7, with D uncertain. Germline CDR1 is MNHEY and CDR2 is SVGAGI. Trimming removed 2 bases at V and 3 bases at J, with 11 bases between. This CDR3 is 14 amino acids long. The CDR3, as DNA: TGTGCCAGCAGTTACGGAGCCGCAAACTACGAGCAGTACTTC. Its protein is CASSYGAANYEQYF.